What follows are 20 T cell receptor beta chains derived from one specimen sequenced in a study of T cells after posttransplantation cyclophosphamide. Data came from immunoSEQ multiplex PCR; TCRdb stores just in-frame clones and leaves some out. Here the sample spans tens of thousands of clones, 92% being singletons. Sequenced input: PBMCs. The source of these receptors is a woman in her forties or fifties in good health and a related stem cell transplant donor.

The J gene is TRBJ2-1, the V gene TRBV7-7; perhaps TRBD1 as D (6 bases). Germline CDR1 reads SSHAT; CDR2 reads FNYEAQ (reference sequence). With 5 bases removed from V and 8 bases from J, the gap between germline ends came to 13 bases. CDR3 length: 13 residues. CDR3 in DNA: TGTGCCAGCAGCATCGACAGGTTTGATGAGCAGTTCTTC. Amino acids: CASSIDRFDEQFF.

The V and J genes are TRBV5-1 and TRBJ2-2; D is perhaps TRBD1 (5 bases). Germline V gene lookup returns CDR1 SGHRS and CDR2 YFSETQ. Trimming pared 4 bases from V and 0 bases from J, leaving 10 bases between. The CDR3 extends over 15 amino acids. CDR3: CASSTRQPNTGELFF. DNA for the CDR3: TGCGCCAGCAGCACCCGACAGCCGAACACCGGGGAGCTGTTTTTT.

V usage is TRBV6-5 and J usage is TRBJ2-7, with 7 bases fitting TRBD1. Per the germline V gene, CDR1 is MNHEY and CDR2 is SVGAGI. CDR3 size: 15 residues. The V gene end was trimmed by 8 bases and the J gene end by 3 bases; junction bases not matched to a gene: 13. DNA for the CDR3: TGTGCCAGCGCCCAGGGGGTTGGGTTCAGCTACGAGCAGTACTTC. Amino acid sequence: CASAQGVGFSYEQYF.

V gene TRBV5-4 combines with J gene TRBJ1-2; D unclear. Trimming shortened V by 2 bases and J by 2 bases, and 13 bases separated the two germline ends. This CDR3 has 15 amino acids. Germline assignment: CDR1 SGHNT and CDR2 YYREEE (reference sequence). As DNA, the CDR3 is TGTGCCAGCAGCTTTGGAGACCCCCGCAACTATGGCTACACCTTC. Protein: CASSFGDPRNYGYTF.

The gene calls are TRBV7-9 and TRBJ2-2, with D perhaps matching TRBD1 (6 bases). Germline-derived CDR1 and CDR2 are SEHNR and FQNEAQ (reference sequence). V was shortened by 10 bases and J by 9 bases, with 18 bases between the two germline ends. CDR3 length: 13 amino acids. The CDR3 is CAIVVTQGWELFF. The CDR3 DNA reads as TGTGCCATCGTCGTCACACAGGGATGGGAGCTGTTTTTT.

The chain combines TRBV27 with TRBJ1-1; D might be TRBD1 (5 bases). This CDR3 has 15 amino acids. Germline V lookup: CDR1 MNHEY, CDR2 SMNVEV (reference sequence). The V end was cut by 2 bases, the J end by 4 bases, with 14 bases between. CDR3 in amino acids: CASSLVQGLVTEAFF. The DNA for the CDR3 is TGTGCCAGCAGTTTAGTCCAGGGACTGGTCACTGAAGCTTTCTTT.

This chain uses TRBV25-1 with TRBJ2-6, with a tentative D call TRBD2 (6 bases). The CDR3 has 18 amino acids. Trimming cost V 1 base and J 3 bases, with 16 bases left between them. Germline assignment: CDR1 MGHDK and CDR2 SYGVNS. This CDR3 is CASSEFGGGGGGANVLTF. Written as DNA, the CDR3 is TGTGCCAGCAGTGAATTTGGGGGAGGAGGAGGTGGGGCCAACGTCCTGACTTTC.

The chain links TRBV25-1 to TRBJ1-1; the match to TRBD1 covers 9 bases. This CDR3 has 13 residues. Germline V lookup: CDR1 MGHDK, CDR2 SYGVNS. J was trimmed by 3 bases and V by 8 bases; bases with no gene match: 4. For the CDR3, the DNA is TGTGCCAGCCAGCGGACAGGGGACACTGAAGCTTTCTTT. This encodes CASQRTGDTEAFF.

Here the CDR3 DNA reads TGTGCCAGCAGTTTGCCCCTTGGGGGGGGACAGGGGGTAGAGCACGAGCAGTACTTC. It specifies CASSLPLGGGQGVEHEQYF. The rearrangement joins TRBV28 to TRBJ2-7; 11 nucleotides line up with TRBD1. Unmatched junction bases numbered 18, after V lost 3 bases and J lost 5 bases. This CDR3 is built from 19 residues. Germline lookup yields CDR1 MDHEN and CDR2 SYDVKM.

The V call is TRBV30, the J call TRBJ1-6, with 9 bases fitting TRBD1. V lost 7 bases and J lost 7; bases outside the gene matches: 8. CDR1 and CDR2 (germline): GTSNPN, SVGIG (reference sequence). The CDR3 has 14 amino acids. CDR3 coding DNA: TGTGCCTCCCCTGGGGACAGGGCGAATTCACCCCTCCACTTT. Its protein product is CASPGDRANSPLHF.

This clone was recorded a few times. CDR3 in DNA: TGTGCCAGCAGTGAAGGTATATCTAGCAATCAGCCCCAGCATTTT. Its translation is CASSEGISSNQPQHF. This chain uses TRBV6-1 with TRBJ1-5; D remains unclear. The CDR3 covers 15 residues. V lost 1 base and J 0 bases, leaving 7 bases between the germline ends. Per germline, CDR1 MNHNS and CDR2 SASEGT.

The rearrangement joins TRBV4-1 to TRBJ1-2, with TRBD1 as a possible D gene (5 bases). This CDR3 comprises 19 residues. CDR1 is MGHRA and CDR2 is YSYEKL in the germline V gene. The ends were cut back, 0 bases at V and 6 bases at J, with 26 bases in the middle. The CDR3 DNA is TGCGCCAGCAGCCAAGAAGACCCACGCGGGACCGCCCAAAACGATGGCTACACCTTC. Translating gives CASSQEDPRGTAQNDGYTF.

CDR3 coding DNA: TGTGCCAGCTCACGGGACACCGCGGGGGCTAATGAAAAACTGTTTTTT. It is translated as CASSRDTAGANEKLFF. The chain uses TRBV18 and TRBJ1-4; perhaps TRBD1 as D (6 bases). V lost 4 bases to trimming and J lost 3 bases, with 15 bases between them. Germline CDR1 reads KGHSH; CDR2 reads LQKENI. The CDR3 runs 16 residues.

V usage is TRBV6-1 and J usage is TRBJ1-1, with 8 bases aligning to TRBD1. Germline loops: CDR1 MNHNS, CDR2 SASEGT. The CDR3 loop spans 15 amino acids. The V gene end was trimmed by 6 bases and the J gene end by 1 base; junction bases not matched to a gene: 7. Here the CDR3 DNA reads TGTGCCAGCAGGCAATGGCAGGGGGCGAACACTGAAGCTTTCTTT. Translated: CASRQWQGANTEAFF.

CDR3: CASSPDNSNQPQHF. Written as DNA, the CDR3 is TGTGCCAGCTCACCGGACAATAGCAATCAGCCCCAGCATTTT. The chain employs TRBV18 and TRBJ1-5, with a tentative D call TRBD1 (5 bases). V dropped 3 bases and J dropped 0 bases, with 6 bases sitting between them. Germline values: CDR1 KGHSH, CDR2 LQKENI. The CDR3 extends over 14 amino acids.

The rearrangement joins TRBV4-1 to TRBJ1-1; TRBD1 is a possible D gene (6 bases). Germline-derived CDR1 and CDR2 are MGHRA and YSYEKL. Trimming took off 0 bases at V and 3 bases at J, with 14 bases between the two ends. CDR3 length: 16 amino acids. This CDR3 reads CASSQDPIQGDTEAFF. Written as DNA, the CDR3 is TGCGCCAGCAGCCAAGATCCTATACAGGGAGACACTGAAGCTTTCTTT.

The chain carries TRBV4-1 and TRBJ2-3; TRBD1 agrees at 7 bases. The J segment lost 4 bases and the V segment lost 4 bases, leaving 17 bases of the junction unmatched. This CDR3 is built from 18 residues. Germline V CDR1 and CDR2: MGHRA, YSYEKL. The CDR3, as DNA: TGCGCCAGCAGCCGATCGGGACAGCCCGAAAGACGTCCAGATACGCAGTATTTT. As protein: CASSRSGQPERRPDTQYF.

This chain joins TRBV27 and TRBJ2-7; a possible D gene is TRBD2 (6 bases). Germline V lookup: CDR1 MNHEY, CDR2 SMNVEV (reference sequence). Trimming removed 2 bases from V and 0 bases from J, with 8 bases in between. This CDR3 contains 14 residues. Here the CDR3 DNA reads TGTGCCAGCAGTTTAACGGGGGTCTCCTACGAGCAGTACTTC. Amino acids: CASSLTGVSYEQYF.

The chain couples TRBV25-1 to TRBJ1-5; tentatively, D is TRBD1 (6 bases). The germline V gene encodes CDR1 MGHDK and CDR2 SYGVNS. The length of the CDR3 is 14 residues. V shed 5 bases and J shed 6 bases, with 14 bases lying between them. The CDR3 here is CASSTTGQIQPQHF. In DNA, the CDR3 is TGTGCCAGCAGTACCACCGGACAGATTCAGCCCCAGCATTTT.

CDR3 residues: CASSLTGTYEQYF. The CDR3 nucleotides are TGTGCCAGCAGCTTAACAGGGACCTACGAGCAGTACTTC. The chain carries TRBV7-9 and TRBJ2-7; D may be TRBD1 (6 bases). This CDR3 comprises 13 residues. The V end lost 2 bases, the J end lost 2 bases, and 7 bases lay between the germline ends. Germline-derived CDR1 and CDR2 are SEHNR and FQNEAQ (reference sequence).